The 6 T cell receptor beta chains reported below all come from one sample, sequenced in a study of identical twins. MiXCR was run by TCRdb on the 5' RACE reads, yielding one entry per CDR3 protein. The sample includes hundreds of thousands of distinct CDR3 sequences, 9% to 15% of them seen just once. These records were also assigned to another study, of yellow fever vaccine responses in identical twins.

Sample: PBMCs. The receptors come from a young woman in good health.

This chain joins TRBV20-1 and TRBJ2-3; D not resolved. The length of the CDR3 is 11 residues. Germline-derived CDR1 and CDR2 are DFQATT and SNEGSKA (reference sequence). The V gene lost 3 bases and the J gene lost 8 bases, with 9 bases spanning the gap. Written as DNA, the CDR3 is TGCAGTGCTAGTAACATATTTACGCAGTATTTT. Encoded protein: CSASNIFTQYF.

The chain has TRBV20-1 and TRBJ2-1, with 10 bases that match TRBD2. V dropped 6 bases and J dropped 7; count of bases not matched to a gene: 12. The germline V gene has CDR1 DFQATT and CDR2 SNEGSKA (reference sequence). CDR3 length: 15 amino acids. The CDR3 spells CSAKNSGGLGNEQFF. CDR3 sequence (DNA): TGCAGTGCCAAAAATAGCGGGGGGCTTGGAAATGAGCAGTTCTTC.

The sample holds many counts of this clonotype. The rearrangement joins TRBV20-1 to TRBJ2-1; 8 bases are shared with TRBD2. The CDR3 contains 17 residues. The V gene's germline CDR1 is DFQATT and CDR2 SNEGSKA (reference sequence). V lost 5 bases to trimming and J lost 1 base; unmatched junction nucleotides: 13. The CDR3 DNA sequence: TGCAGTGCTCCTCCTGGTCTAGCGGGCCTATCCTACAATGAGCAGTTCTTC. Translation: CSAPPGLAGLSYNEQFF.

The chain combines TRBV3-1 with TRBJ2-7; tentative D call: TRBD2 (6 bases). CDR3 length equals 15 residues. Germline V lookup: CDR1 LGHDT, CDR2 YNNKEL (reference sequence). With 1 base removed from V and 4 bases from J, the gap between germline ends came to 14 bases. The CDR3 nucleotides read TGTGCCAGCAGCCAAGGCCCGGACTACCTGTACGAGCAGTACTTC. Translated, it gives CASSQGPDYLYEQYF.

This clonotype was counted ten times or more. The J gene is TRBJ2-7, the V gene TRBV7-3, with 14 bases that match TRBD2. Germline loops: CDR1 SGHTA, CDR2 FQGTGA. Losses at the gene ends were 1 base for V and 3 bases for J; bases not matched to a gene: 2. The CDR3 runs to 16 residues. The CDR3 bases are TGTGCCAGCAGCTTAATGGGGACTAGCGGGAGCTACGAGCAGTACTTC. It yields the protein CASSLMGTSGSYEQYF.

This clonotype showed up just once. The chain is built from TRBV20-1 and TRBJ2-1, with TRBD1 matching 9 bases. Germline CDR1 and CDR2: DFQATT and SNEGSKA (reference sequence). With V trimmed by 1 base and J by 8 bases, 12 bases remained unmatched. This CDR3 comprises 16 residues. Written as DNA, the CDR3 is TGCAGTGCTAGAGCCCCTCCCGGGACAGGGTCATATGAGCAGTTCTTC. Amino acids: CSARAPPGTGSYEQFF.